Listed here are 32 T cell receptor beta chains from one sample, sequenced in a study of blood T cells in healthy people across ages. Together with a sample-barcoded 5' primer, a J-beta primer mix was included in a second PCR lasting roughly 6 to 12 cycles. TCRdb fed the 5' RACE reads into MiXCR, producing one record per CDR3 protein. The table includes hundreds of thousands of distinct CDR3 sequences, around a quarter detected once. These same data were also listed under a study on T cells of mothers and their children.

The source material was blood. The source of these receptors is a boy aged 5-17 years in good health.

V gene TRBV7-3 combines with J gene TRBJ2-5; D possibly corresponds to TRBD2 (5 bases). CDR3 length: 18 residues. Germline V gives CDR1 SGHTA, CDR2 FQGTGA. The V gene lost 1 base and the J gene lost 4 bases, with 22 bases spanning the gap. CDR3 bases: TGTGCCAGCAGCTTAAGATCGGTTCAGGTTCTAGCCAGAGAGACCCAGTACTTC. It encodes CASSLRSVQVLARETQYF.

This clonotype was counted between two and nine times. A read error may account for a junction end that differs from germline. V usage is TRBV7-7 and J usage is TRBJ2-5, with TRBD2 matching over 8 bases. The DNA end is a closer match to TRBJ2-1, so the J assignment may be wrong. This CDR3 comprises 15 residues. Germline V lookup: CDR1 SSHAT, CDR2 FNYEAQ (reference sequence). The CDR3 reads CASSSKSGGGGEQFF. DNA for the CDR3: TGTGCTAGCAGCTCAAAGAGCGGGGGAGGAGGTGAGCAGTTCTTC.

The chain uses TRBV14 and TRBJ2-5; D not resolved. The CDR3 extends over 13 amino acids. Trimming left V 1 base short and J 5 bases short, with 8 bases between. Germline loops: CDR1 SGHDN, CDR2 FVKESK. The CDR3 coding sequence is TGTGCCAGCAGCCAAGGTCGGTGGGAGACCCAGTACTTC. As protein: CASSQGRWETQYF.

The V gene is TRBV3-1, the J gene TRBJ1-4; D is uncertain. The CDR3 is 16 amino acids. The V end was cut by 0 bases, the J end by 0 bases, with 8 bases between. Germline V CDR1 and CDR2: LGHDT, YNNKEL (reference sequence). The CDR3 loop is CASSQDRAPTNEKLFF. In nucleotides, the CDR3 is TGTGCCAGCAGCCAAGATAGGGCACCAACTAATGAAAAACTGTTTTTT.

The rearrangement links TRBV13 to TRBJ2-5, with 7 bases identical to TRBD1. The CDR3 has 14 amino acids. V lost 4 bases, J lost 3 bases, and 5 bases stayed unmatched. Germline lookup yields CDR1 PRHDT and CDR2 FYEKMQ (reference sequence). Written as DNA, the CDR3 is TGTGCCAGCAGCTCCCGGACAGGAAAAGAGACCCAGTACTTC. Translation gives CASSSRTGKETQYF.

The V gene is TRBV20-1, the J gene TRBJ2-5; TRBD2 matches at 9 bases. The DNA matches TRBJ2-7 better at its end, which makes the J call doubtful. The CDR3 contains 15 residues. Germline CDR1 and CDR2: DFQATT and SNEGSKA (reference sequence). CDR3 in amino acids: CSAGSGGRLSYEQYF. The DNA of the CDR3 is TGCAGTGCTGGTAGCGGGGGCCGTCTATCCTACGAGCAGTACTTC.

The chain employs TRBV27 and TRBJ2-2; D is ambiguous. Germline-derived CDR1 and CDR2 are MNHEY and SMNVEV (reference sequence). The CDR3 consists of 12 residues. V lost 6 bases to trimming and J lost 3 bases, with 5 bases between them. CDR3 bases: TGTGCCAGCAGGTTCGACACCGGGGAGCTGTTTTTT. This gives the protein CASRFDTGELFF.

The CDR3 DNA sequence: TGCAGTGCTGGTAAAGACACAGGGACCGGGCAGCCCCAGCATTTT. It yields the protein CSAGKDTGTGQPQHF. This rearrangement joins TRBV20-1 to TRBJ1-5, with a possible D match to TRBD1 (6 bases). V was trimmed by 5 bases and J by 7 bases, leaving 21 bases between them. The germline gives CDR1 DFQATT, CDR2 SNEGSKA (reference sequence). The CDR3 has 15 amino acids.

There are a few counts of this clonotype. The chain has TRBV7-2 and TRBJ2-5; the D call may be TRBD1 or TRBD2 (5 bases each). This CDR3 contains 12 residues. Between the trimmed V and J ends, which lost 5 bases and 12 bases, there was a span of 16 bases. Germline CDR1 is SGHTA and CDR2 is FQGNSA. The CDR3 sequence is CASSPIGMGEYF. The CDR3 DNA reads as TGTGCCAGCAGCCCCATCGGCATGGGGGAGTACTTC.

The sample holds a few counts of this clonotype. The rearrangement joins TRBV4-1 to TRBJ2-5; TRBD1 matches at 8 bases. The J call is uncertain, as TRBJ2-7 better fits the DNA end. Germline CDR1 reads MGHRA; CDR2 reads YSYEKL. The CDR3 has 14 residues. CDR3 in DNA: TGCGCCAGCAGCCTAGGACAGGGTATCCACGAGCAGTACTTC. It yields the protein CASSLGQGIHEQYF.

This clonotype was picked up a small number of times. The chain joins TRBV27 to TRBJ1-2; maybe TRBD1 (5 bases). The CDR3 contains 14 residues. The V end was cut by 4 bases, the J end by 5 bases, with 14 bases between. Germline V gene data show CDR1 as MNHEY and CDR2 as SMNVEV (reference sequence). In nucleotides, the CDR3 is TGTGCCAGCAGTTCGATACACGACAGTTATGGCTACACCTTC. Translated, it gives CASSSIHDSYGYTF.

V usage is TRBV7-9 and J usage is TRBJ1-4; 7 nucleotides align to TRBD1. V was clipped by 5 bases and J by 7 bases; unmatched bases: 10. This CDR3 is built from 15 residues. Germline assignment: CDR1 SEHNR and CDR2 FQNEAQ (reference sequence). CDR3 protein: CASSPRDSQSEKLFF. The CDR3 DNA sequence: TGTGCCAGCAGCCCCCGGGACAGTCAAAGTGAAAAACTGTTTTTT.

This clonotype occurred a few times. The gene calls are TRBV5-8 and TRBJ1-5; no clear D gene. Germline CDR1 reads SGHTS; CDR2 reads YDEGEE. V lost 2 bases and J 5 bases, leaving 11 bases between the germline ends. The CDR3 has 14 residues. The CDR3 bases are TGTGCCAGCAGCTTACGAGGTCGAGATCAGCCCCAGCATTTT. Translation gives CASSLRGRDQPQHF.

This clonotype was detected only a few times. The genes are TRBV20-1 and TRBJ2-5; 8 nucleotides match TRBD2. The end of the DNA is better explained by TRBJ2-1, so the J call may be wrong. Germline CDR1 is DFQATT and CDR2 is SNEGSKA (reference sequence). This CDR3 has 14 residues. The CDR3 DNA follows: TGCAGTGCCCGCAGCGGGGGCTGGGGAAATGAGCAGTTCTTC. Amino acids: CSARSGGWGNEQFF.

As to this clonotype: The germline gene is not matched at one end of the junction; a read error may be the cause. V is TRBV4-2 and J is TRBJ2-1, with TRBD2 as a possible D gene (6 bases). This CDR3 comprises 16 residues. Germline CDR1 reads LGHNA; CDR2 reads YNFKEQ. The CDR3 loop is CASNQGVGLDYNEQFF. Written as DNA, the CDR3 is TGTGCCAGCAACCAAGGGGTGGGACTCGACTACAATGAGCAGTTCTTC.

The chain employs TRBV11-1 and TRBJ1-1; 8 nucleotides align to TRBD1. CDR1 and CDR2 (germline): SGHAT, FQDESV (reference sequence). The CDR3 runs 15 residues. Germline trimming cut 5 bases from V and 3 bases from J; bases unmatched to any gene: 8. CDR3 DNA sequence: TGTGCCAGCAGCCGGACAGGGCGTGATCACACTGAAGCTTTCTTT. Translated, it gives CASSRTGRDHTEAFF.

The CDR3 loop reads CASSGIAGNNEQFF. Written as DNA, the CDR3 is TGTGCCAGCAGTGGGATAGCGGGAAACAATGAGCAGTTCTTC. The chain combines TRBV2 with TRBJ2-1, with TRBD2 matching over 8 bases. The J segment lost 5 bases and the V segment lost 4 bases, leaving 4 bases of the junction unmatched. Germline V CDR1 and CDR2: SNHLY, FYNNEI. This CDR3 spans 14 amino acids.

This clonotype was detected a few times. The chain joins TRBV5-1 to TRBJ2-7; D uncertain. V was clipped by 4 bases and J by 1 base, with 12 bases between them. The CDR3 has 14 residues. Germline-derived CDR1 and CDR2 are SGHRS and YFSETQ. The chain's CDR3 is CASSHEDPSYEQYF. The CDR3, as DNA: TGCGCCAGCAGCCATGAGGACCCTTCCTACGAGCAGTACTTC.

In DNA form, the CDR3 reads TGTGCCAGCAGCTTAAAAGGGCAGGCGAGCACAGATACGCAGTATTTT. Protein product: CASSLKGQASTDTQYF. The chain links TRBV5-8 to TRBJ2-3; D is unresolved. The CDR3 runs 16 residues. V was clipped by 2 bases and J by 0 bases, with 13 bases between them. The germline CDR1 and CDR2 sequences are SGHTS and YDEGEE.

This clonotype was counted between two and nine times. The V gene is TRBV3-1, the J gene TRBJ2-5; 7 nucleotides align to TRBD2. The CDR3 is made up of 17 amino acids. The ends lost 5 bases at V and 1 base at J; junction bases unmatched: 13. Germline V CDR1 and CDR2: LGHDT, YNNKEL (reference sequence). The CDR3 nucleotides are TGTGCCAGCAGCTCGACTAGCCCTACTAAAATCCAAGAGACCCAGTACTTC. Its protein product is CASSSTSPTKIQETQYF.

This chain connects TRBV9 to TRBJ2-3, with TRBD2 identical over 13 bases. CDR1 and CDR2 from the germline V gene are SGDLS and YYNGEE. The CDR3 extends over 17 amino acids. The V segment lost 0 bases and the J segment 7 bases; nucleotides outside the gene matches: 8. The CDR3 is CASSVVGTSGALNTQYF. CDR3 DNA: TGTGCCAGCAGCGTAGTAGGGACTAGCGGGGCTCTAAATACGCAGTATTTT. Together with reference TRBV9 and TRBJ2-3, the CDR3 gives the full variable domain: DSGVTQTPKHLITATGQRVTLRCSPRSGDLSVYWYQQSLDQGLQFLIQYYNGEERAKGNILERFSAQQFPDLHSELNLSSLELGDSALYFCASSVVGTSGALNTQYFGPGTRLTVL.

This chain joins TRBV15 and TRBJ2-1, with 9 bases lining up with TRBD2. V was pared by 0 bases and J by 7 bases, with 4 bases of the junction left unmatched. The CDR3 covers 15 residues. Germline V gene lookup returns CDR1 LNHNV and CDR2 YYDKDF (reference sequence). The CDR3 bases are TGTGCCACCAGCAGAGAGGTAGCGGGAGAGAATGAGCAGTTCTTC. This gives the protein CATSREVAGENEQFF.

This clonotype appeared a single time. The DNA for the CDR3 is TGTGCCAGCAGTGAAACCCGCTCTCAAGCTTTCTTT. This translates into CASSETRSQAFF. The gene calls are TRBV2 and TRBJ1-1; D remains ambiguous. Looked up from germline, CDR1 is SNHLY and CDR2 is FYNNEI. The CDR3 sequence is 12 residues long. Trimming shortened V by 2 bases and J by 9 bases, and 10 bases separated the two germline ends.

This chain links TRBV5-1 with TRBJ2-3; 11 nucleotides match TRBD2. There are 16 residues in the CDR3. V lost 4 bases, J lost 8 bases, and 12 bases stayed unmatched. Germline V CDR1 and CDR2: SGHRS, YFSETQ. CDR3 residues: CASSDTSGGSSGTQYF. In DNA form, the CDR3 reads TGCGCCAGCAGCGACACTAGCGGGGGATCCTCGGGTACGCAGTATTTT. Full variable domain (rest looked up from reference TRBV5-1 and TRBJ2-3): KAGVTQTPRYLIKTRGQQVTLSCSPISGHRSVSWYQQTPGQGLQFLFEYFSETQRNKGNFPGRFSGRQFSNSRSEMNVSTLELGDSALYLCASSDTSGGSSGTQYFGPGTRLTVL.

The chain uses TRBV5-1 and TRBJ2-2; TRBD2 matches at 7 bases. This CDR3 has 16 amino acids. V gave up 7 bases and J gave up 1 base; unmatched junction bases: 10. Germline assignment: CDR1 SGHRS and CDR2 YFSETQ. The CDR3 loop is CASRRRAGENTGELFF. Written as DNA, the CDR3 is TGCGCCAGCCGTCGCCGGGCGGGGGAGAACACCGGGGAGCTGTTTTTT.

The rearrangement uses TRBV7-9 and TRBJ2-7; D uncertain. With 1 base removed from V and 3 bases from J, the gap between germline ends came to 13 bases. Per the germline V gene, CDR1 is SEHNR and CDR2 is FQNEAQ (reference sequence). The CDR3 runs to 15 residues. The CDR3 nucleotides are TGTGCCAGCAGCTTAGGGGGTGGGCCCGGCTACGAGCAGTACTTC. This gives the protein CASSLGGGPGYEQYF.

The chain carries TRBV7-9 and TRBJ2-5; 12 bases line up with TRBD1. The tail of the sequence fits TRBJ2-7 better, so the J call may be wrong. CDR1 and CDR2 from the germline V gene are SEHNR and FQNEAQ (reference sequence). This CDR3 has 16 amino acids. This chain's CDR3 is CASSPGTGGDPYEQYF. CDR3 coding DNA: TGTGCCAGCAGCCCCGGGACAGGGGGCGACCCCTACGAGCAGTACTTC.

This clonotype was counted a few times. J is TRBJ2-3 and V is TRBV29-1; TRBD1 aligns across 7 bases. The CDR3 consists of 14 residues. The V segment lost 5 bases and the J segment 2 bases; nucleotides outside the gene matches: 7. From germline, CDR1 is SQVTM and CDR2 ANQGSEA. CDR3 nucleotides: TGCAGCGTTAATTCAGGGGGAAACACAGATACGCAGTATTTT. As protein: CSVNSGGNTDTQYF.

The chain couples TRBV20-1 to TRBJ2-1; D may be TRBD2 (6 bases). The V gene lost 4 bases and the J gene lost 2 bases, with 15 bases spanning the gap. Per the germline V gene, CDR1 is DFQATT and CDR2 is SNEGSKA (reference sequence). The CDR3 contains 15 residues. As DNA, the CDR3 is TGCAGTGCTATACCCCTTAGCGGCCCCTACAATGAGCAGTTCTTC. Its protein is CSAIPLSGPYNEQFF.

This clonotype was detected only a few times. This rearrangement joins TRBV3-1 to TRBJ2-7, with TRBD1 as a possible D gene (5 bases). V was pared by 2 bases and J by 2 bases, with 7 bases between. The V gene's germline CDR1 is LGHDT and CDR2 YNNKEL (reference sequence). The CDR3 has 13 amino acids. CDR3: CASSQRQTYEQYF. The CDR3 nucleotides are TGTGCCAGCAGCCAACGACAGACCTACGAGCAGTACTTC.

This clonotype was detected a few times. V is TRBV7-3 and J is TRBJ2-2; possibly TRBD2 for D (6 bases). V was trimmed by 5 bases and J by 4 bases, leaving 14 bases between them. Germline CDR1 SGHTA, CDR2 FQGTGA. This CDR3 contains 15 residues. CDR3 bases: TGTGCCAGCAGCCCCACTGGCGGGGCCACCGGGGAGCTGTTTTTT. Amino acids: CASSPTGGATGELFF.

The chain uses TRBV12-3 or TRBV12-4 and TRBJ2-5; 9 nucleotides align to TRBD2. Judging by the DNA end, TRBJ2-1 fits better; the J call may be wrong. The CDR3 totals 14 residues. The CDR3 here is CASSNSGRRDEQFF. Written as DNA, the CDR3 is TGTGCCAGCAGTAATAGCGGGAGAAGGGATGAGCAGTTCTTC.